This TCR beta chain was retrieved from a study of cytotoxic CD8 clonotypes in ibrutinib-treated CLL. Germline-derived CDR1 and CDR2 are MNHEY and SMNVEV (reference sequence). V lost 3 bases and J lost 1, with 14 bases in between. The CDR3 has 16 residues. Method: immunoSEQ multiplex PCR; TCRdb's copy keeps in-frame clones and lacks some. The sample has roughly 130,000 clones; approximately 90% are singletons. Sequencing was performed on PBMCs, taken after 12 months of ibrutinib treatment. The chain carries TRBV27 and TRBJ2-3; D assignment may be TRBD1 or TRBD2 (7 bases each). The TCR was taken from a human donor with chronic lymphocytic leukemia. Here the CDR3 DNA reads TGTGCCAGCAGTTTCAGGGGGGGTCGGGGCACAGATACGCAGTATTTT. This encodes CASSFRGGRGTDTQYF.